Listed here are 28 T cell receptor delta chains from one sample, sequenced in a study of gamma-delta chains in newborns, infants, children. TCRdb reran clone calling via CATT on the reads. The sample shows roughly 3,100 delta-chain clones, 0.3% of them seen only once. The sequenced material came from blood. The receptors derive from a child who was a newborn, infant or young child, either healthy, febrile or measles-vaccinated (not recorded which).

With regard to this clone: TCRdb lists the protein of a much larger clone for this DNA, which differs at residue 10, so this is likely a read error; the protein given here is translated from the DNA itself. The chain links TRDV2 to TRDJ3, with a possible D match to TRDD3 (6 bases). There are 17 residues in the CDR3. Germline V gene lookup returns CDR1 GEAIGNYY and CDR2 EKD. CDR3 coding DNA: TGTGCCTGTGTCAGGCTGGGGAGCTCCCGGGACACCCGACAGATGTTTTTC. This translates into CACVRLGSSRDTRQMFF.

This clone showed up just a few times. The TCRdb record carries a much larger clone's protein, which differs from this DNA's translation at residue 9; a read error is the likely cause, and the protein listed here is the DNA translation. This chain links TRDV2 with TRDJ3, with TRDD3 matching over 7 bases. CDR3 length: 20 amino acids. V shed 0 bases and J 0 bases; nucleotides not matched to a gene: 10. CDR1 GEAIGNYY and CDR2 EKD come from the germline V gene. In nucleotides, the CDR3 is TGTGCCTGTGACACCGTACTGGGGAGCGATAGCTCCTGGGACACCCGACAGATGTTTTTC. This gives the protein CACDTVLGSDSSWDTRQMFF.

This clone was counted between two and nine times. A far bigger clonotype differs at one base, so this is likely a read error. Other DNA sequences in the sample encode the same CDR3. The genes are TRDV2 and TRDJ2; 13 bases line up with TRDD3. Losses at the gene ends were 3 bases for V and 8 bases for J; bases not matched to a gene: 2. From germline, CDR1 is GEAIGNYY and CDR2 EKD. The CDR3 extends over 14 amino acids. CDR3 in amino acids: CACDVLGDTAQLFF. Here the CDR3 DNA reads TGTGCCTGTGACGTACTGGGGGATACGGCACAACTCTTCTTT.

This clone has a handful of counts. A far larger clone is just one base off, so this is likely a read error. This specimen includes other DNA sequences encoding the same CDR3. The CDR3 loop reads CACDTLLGDTLTAQLFF. DNA of the CDR3: TGTGCCTGTGACACCTTACTGGGAGATACTTTGACAGCACAACTCTTCTTT. This rearrangement joins TRDV2 to TRDJ2, with a possible D match to TRDD3 (6 bases). The V and J ends lost 0 bases and 0 bases respectively, with 13 bases between them. This CDR3 region has 17 residues. The germline V gene has CDR1 GEAIGNYY and CDR2 EKD.

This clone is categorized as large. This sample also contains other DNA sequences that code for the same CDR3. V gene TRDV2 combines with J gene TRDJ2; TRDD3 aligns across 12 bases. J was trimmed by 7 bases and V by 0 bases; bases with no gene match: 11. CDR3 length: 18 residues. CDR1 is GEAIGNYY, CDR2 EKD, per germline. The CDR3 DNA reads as TGTGCCTGTGACACCGGGTTGGGGACTGGGGGATACCTAGCACAACTCTTCTTT. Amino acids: CACDTGLGTGGYLAQLFF.

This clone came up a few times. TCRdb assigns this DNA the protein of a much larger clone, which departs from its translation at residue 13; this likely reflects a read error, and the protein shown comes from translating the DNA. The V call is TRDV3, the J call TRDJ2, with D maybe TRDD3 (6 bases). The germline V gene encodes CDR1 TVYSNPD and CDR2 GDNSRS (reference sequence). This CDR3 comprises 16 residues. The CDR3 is CAFKRWGQALTAHLFF. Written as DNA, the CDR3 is TGTGCCTTTAAACGGTGGGGGCAAGCTTTGACAGCACATCTCTTCTTT.

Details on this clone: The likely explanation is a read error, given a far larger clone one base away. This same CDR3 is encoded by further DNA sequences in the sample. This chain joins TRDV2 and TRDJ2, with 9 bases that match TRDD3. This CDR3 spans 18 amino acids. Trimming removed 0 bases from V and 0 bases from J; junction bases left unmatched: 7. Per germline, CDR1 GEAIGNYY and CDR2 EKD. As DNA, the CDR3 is TGTGCCTGTGACACCTTGCTGGGGGGATACTCTTTGACAGCACAACTCTTCTTT. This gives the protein CACDTLLGGYSLTAQLFF.

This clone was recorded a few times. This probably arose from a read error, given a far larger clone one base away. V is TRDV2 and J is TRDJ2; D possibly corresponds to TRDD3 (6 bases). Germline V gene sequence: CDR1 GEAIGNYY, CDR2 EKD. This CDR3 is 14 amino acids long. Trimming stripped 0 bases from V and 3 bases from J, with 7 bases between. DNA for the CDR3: TGTGCCTGTGACACCCGGGGGATGACAGCACAACTCTTCTTT. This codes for CACDTRGMTAQLFF.

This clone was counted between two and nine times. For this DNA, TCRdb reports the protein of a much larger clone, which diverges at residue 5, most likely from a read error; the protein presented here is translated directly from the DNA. The CDR3 nucleotides are TGTGCTCTTGGGGGACTAAAGGCTACTCGGTCGGACGATAAACTCATCTTT. Protein product: CALGGLKATRSDDKLIF. The gene calls are TRDV1 and TRDJ1; no firm D call. The CDR3 length is 17 residues. Trimming stripped 4 bases from V and 4 bases from J, with 22 bases between. Germline CDR1 TSWWSYY, CDR2 QGS.

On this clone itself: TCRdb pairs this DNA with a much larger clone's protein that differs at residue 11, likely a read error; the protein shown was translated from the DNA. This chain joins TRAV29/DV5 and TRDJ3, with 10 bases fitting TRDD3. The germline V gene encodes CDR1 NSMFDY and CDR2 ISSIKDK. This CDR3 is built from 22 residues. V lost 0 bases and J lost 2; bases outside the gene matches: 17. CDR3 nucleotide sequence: TGTGCAGCAAGCGGGGGTCGACTGGGGGATCCCCTTCGGGCCTGGGACACCCGACAGATGTTTTTC. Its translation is CAASGGRLGDPLRAWDTRQMFF.

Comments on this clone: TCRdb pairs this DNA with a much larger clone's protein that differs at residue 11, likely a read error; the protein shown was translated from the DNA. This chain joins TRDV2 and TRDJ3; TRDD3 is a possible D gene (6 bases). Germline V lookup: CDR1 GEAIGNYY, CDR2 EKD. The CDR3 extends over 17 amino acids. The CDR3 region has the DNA TGTGCCTGTGTCAGGCTGGGGAGCTCCTGGGAGACCCGACAGATGTTTTTC. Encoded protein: CACVRLGSSWETRQMFF.

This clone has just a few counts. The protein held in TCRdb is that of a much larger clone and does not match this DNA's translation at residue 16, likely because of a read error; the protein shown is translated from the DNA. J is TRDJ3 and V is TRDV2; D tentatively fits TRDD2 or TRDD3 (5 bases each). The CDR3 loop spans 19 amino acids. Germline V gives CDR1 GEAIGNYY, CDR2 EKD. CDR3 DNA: TGTGCCTGTGGGAAGGTCTTGGACGAAGGTTCCTGGGACACCCGACGGATGTTTTTC. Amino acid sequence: CACGKVLDEGSWDTRRMFF.

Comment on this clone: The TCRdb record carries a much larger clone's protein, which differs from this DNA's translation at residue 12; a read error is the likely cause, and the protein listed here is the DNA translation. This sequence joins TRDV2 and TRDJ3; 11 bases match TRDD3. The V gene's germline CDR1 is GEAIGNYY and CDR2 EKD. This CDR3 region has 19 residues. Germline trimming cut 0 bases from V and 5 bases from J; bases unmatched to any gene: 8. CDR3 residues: CACDTVGGYAARDTRQMFF. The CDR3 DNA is TGTGCCTGTGACACCGTTGGGGGATACGCGGCCAGGGACACCCGACAGATGTTTTTC.

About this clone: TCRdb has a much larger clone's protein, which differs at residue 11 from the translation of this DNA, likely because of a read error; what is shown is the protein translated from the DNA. Written as DNA, the CDR3 is TGTGCCTGTGACACGGCGGGGTTAGCGTCCCGGGACACCCGACAGATGTTTTTC. Its translation: CACDTAGLASRDTRQMFF. The chain recombines TRDV2 with TRDJ3; D unresolved. TCRdb supplies no J gene; here it was assigned by aligning the nucleotide sequence to germline. The CDR3 runs to 18 residues. Trimming removed 1 base at V and 5 bases at J, with 17 bases between. Germline lookup yields CDR1 GEAIGNYY and CDR2 EKD.

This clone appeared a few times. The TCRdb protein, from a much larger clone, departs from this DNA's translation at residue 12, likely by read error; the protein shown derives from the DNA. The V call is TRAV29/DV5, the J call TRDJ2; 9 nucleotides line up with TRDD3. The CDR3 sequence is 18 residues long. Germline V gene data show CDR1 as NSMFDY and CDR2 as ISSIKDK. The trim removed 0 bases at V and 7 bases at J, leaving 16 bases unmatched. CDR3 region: CAASVSGGYRPWKAQLFF. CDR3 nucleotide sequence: TGTGCAGCAAGCGTCTCGGGGGGATACAGACCTTGGAAAGCACAACTCTTCTTT.

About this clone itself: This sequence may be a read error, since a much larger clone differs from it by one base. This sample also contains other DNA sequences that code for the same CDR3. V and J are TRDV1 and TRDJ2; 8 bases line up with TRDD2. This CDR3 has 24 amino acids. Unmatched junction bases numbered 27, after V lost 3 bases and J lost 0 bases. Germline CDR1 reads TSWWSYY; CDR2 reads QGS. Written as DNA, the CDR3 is TGTGCTCTTGGGGATCTTCCTACGAGGGCTAAGCTCACCCTTTTAGAGGCTTTGACAGCACAACTCTTCTTT. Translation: CALGDLPTRAKLTLLEALTAQLFF.

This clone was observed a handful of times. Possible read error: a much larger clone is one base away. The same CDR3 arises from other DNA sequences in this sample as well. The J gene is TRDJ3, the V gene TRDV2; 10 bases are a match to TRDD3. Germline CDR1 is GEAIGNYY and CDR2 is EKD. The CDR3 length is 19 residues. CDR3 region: CACDTAWGISSWDTRQMFF. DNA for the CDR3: TGTGCCTGCGACACCGCCTGGGGGATAAGCTCCTGGGACACCCGACAGATGTTTTTC.

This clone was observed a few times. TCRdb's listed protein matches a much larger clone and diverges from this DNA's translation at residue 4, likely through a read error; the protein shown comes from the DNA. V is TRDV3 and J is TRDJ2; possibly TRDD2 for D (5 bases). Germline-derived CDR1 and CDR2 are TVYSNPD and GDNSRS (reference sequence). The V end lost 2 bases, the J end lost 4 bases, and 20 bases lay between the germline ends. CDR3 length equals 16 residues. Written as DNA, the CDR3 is TGTGCCTTTGGCCCCTACCCCTCCCCCACGACAGCACAACTCTTCTTT. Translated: CAFGPYPSPTTAQLFF.

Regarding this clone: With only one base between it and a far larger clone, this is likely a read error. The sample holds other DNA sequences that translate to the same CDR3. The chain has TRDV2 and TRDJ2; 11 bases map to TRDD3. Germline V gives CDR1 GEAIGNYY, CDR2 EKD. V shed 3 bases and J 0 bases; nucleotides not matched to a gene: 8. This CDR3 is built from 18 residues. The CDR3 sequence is CACDGLLGDKALTAQLFF. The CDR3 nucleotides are TGTGCCTGTGACGGACTACTGGGGGATAAAGCTTTGACAGCACAACTCTTCTTT.

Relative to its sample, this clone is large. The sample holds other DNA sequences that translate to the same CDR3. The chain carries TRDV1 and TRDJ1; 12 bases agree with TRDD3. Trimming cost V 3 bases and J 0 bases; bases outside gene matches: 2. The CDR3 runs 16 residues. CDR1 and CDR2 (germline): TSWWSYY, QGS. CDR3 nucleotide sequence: TGTGCTCTTGGGGAGTACTGGGGGATACACACCGATAAACTCATCTTT. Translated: CALGEYWGIHTDKLIF.

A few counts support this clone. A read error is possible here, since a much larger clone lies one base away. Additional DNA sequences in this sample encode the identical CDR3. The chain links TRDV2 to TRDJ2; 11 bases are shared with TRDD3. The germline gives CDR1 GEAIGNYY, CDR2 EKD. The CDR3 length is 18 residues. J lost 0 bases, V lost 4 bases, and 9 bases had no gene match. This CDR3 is CACDTPWGIQALTAQLFF. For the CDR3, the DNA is TGTGCCTGTGATACCCCCTGGGGGATACAAGCTTTGACAGCACAACTCTTCTTT.

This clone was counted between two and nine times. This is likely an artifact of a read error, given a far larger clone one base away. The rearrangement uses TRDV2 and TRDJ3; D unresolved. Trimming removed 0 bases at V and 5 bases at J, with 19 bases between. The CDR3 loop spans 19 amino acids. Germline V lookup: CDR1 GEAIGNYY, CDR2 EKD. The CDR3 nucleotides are TGTGCCTGTGACACCGGAGTAGGAGGGGTATCCCGGGACACCCGACAGATGTTTTTC. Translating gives CACDTGVGGVSRDTRQMFF.

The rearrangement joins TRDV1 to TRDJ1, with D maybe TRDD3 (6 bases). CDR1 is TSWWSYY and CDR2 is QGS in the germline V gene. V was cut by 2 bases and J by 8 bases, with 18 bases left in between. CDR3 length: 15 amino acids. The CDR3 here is CALGEFWGFSLKLIF. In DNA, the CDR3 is TGTGCTCTTGGGGAATTTTGGGGGTTTTCTCTGAAACTCATCTTT.

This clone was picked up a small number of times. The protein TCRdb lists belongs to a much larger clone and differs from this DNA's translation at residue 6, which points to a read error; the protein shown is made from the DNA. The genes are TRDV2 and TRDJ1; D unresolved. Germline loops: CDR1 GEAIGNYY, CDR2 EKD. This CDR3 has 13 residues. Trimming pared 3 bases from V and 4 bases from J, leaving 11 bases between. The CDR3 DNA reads TGTGCCTGTGACTTTATGAGGGGCGATAAACTCATCTTT. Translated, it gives CACDFMRGDKLIF.

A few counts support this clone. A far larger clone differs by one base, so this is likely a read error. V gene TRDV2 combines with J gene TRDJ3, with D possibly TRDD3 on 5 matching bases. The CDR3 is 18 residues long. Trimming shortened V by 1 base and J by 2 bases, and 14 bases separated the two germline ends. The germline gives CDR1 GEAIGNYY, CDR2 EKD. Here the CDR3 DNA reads TGTGCCTGTGACACTTGGGGACCTAGCCCCTGGGACACCCGACAGATGTTTTTC. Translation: CACDTWGPSPWDTRQMFF.

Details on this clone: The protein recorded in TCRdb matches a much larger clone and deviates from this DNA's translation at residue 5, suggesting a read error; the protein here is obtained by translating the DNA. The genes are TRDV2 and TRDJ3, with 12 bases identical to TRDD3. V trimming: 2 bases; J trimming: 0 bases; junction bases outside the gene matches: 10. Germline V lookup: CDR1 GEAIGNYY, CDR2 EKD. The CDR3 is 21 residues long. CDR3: CACDNVLGDTPSSWDTRQMFF. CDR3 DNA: TGTGCCTGTGACAACGTACTGGGGGATACCCCTAGCTCCTGGGACACCCGACAGATGTTTTTC.

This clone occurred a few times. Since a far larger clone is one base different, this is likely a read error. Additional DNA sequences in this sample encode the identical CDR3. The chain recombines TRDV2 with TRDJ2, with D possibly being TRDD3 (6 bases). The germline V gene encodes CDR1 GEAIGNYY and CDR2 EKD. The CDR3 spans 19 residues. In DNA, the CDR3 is TGTGCCTGTGACCCTATAGAGAGGGATAAATACGAGGACACAGCCCAACTCTTCTTT. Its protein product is CACDPIERDKYEDTAQLFF.

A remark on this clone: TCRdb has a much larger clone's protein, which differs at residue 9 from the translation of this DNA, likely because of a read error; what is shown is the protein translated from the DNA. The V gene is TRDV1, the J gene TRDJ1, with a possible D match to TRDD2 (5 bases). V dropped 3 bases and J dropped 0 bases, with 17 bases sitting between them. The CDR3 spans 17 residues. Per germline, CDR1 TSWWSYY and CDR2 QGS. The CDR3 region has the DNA TGTGCTCTTGGGGAGCAGACTTTCCTTTTCAACACCGATAAACTCATCTTT. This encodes CALGEQTFLFNTDKLIF.